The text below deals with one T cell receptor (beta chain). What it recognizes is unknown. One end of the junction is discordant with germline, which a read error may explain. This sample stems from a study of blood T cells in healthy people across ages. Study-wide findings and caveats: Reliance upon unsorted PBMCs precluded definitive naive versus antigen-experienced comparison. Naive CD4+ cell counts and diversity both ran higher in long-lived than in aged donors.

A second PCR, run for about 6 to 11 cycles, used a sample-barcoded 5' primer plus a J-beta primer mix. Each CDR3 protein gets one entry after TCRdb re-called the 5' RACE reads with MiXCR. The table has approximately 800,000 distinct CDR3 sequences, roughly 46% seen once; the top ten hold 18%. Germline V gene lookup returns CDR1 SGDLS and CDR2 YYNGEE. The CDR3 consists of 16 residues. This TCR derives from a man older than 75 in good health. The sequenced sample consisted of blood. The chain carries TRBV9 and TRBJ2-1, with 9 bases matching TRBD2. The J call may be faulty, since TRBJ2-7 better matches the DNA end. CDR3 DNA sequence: TGTGCCGGCAGCCCCCCTGCGGGAGGGCCAAGAAATGAGCAGTACTTC. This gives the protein CAGSPPAGGPRNEQYF.